One sample yielded the 25 T cell receptor beta chains listed below, sequenced in a study of blood T cell repertoires in COVID-19. Using immunoSEQ multiplex PCR, the repertoire was profiled, and TCRdb retains in-frame clones only, with some absent. The sample holds some 130,000 clones; around four fifths are singletons and the top ten take 9.5% to 12%. The sample taken for sequencing was peripheral blood. These receptors originate from a man between 60 and 75 years old who had recovered from COVID-19.

The chain couples TRBV7-9 to TRBJ2-3, with D possibly matching TRBD1 (5 bases). V was shortened by 4 bases and J by 0 bases, with 8 bases between the two germline ends. The CDR3 covers 14 residues. In germline, CDR1 is SEHNR, CDR2 FQNEAQ (reference sequence). The CDR3 region has the DNA TGTGCCAGCAGCTCGACAGCTAGCACAGATACGCAGTATTTT. Translating it yields CASSSTASTDTQYF.

The chain couples TRBV15 to TRBJ1-2; 7 bases are a match to TRBD1. After removal of 9 bases from V and 9 bases from J, the junction contained 13 bases not matched to a gene. Germline values: CDR1 LNHNV, CDR2 YYDKDF (reference sequence). CDR3 length: 13 amino acids. The CDR3 loop reads CATAADRAKSYTF. CDR3 DNA sequence: TGTGCCACAGCGGCTGACAGGGCGAAGAGCTACACCTTC.

The chain combines TRBV2 with TRBJ2-1; 10 bases agree with TRBD2. This CDR3 region has 14 residues. The germline CDR1 and CDR2 sequences are SNHLY and FYNNEI. The CDR3 is CAWPRTSGYNEQFF. The CDR3 DNA follows: TGTGCGTGGCCCCGGACTAGCGGTTACAATGAGCAGTTCTTC.

J is TRBJ2-2 and V is TRBV4-3, with 9 bases that match TRBD1. The V segment lost 3 bases and the J segment 6 bases; nucleotides outside the gene matches: 8. Germline lookup yields CDR1 LGHNA and CDR2 YSLEER. This CDR3 region has 16 residues. This CDR3 reads CASSQTWTGVAGELFF. The CDR3 DNA follows: TGCGCCAGCAGCCAGACCTGGACAGGGGTCGCCGGGGAGCTGTTTTTT.

The J gene is TRBJ1-6, the V gene TRBV6-2 or TRBV6-3; no clear D gene. The CDR3 is 15 residues long. Germline values: CDR1 MNHEY, CDR2 SVGEGT. V lost 3 bases to trimming and J lost 4 bases, with 10 bases between them. This CDR3 is CASSYRQEYNSPLHF. The CDR3 DNA follows: TGTGCCAGCAGTTATAGACAAGAATATAATTCACCCCTCCACTTT.

CDR3 protein: CASSVQGQPYNEQFF. The CDR3 DNA reads as TGTGCCAGCAGCGTACAGGGACAACCCTACAATGAGCAGTTCTTC. The chain employs TRBV6-6 and TRBJ2-1; maybe TRBD1 (6 bases). The germline V and J ends were trimmed by 6 bases and 2 bases, with 14 bases remaining between them. This CDR3 has 15 amino acids. In germline, CDR1 is MNHNY, CDR2 SVGAGI (reference sequence).

The count of this clone is one. V and J are TRBV7-2 and TRBJ2-7; TRBD2 agrees at 11 bases. V was clipped by 0 bases and J by 4 bases; unmatched bases: 2. The V gene's germline CDR1 is SGHTA and CDR2 FQGNSA. The CDR3 has 15 residues. CDR3 protein: CASSLAASGGYEQYF. The CDR3 DNA follows: TGTGCCAGCAGCTTAGCGGCTAGCGGGGGGTACGAGCAGTACTTC. The full variable domain, its missing parts supplied by reference TRBV7-2 and TRBJ2-7, is GAGVSQSPSNKVTEKGKDVELRCDPISGHTALYWYRQSLGQGLEFLIYFQGNSAPDKSGLPSDRFSAERTGGSVSTLTIQRTQQEDSAVYLCASSLAASGGYEQYFGPGTRLTVT.

The chain joins TRBV5-1 to TRBJ2-5; 7 bases map to TRBD1. The ends lost 8 bases at V and 5 bases at J; junction bases unmatched: 6. The CDR3 spans 12 residues. The V gene's germline CDR1 is SGHRS and CDR2 YFSETQ. The CDR3 region has the DNA TGCGCCAGTAGTGACAGGGCCGAGACCCAGTACTTC. Translated: CASSDRAETQYF.

The J gene is TRBJ2-2, the V gene TRBV24-1; 8 bases are a match to TRBD1. V lost 4 bases and J lost 5; bases outside the gene matches: 2. CDR1 and CDR2 (germline): KGHDR, SFDVKD. CDR3 length equals 14 residues. The CDR3 spells CATSERDRTGELFF. In DNA form, the CDR3 reads TGTGCCACCAGTGAACGGGACAGGACCGGGGAGCTGTTTTTT.

CDR3: CASSLQGLGYGYTF. DNA for the CDR3: TGTGCCAGCAGCCTACAGGGTTTGGGGTATGGCTACACCTTC. The V gene is TRBV28, the J gene TRBJ1-2; weak D call: TRBD1 (6 bases). The CDR3 runs 14 residues. Germline lookup yields CDR1 MDHEN and CDR2 SYDVKM. V dropped 6 bases and J dropped 5 bases, with 16 bases sitting between them.

V and J are TRBV4-3 and TRBJ2-7; 9 bases fit TRBD2. CDR3 length: 15 residues. With 1 base clipped from V and 4 bases from J, the junction kept 5 bases outside the gene matches. Germline loops: CDR1 LGHNA, CDR2 YSLEER. The CDR3 loop is CASSQGSGSRYEQYF. The CDR3 DNA reads as TGCGCCAGCAGCCAAGGTAGCGGGAGTCGGTACGAGCAGTACTTC.

The chain uses TRBV11-2 and TRBJ2-7; 14 bases map to TRBD2. Germline CDR1 SGHAT, CDR2 FQNNGV. The V segment lost 6 bases and the J segment 0 bases; nucleotides outside the gene matches: 7. The CDR3 covers 17 residues. The CDR3 coding sequence is TGTGCCAGCAGACCCGGGACTAGCGGGGGTAGCTCCTACGAGCAGTACTTC. Residues: CASRPGTSGGSSYEQYF.

Comments on this clone: One end of the junction is discordant with germline, which a read error may explain. The V call is TRBV5-5, the J call TRBJ1-4; D ambiguous. The CDR3 runs to 14 residues. CDR1 SGHKS and CDR2 YYEKEE come from the germline V gene (reference sequence). The CDR3 DNA sequence: TGTGCCAGCGGCTTACGGGCAACTAATGAAAAACTGTTTTTT. Its translation: CASGLRATNEKLFF.

The rearrangement joins TRBV19 to TRBJ2-4, with a possible D match to TRBD2 (5 bases). The V end lost 1 base, the J end lost 0 bases, and 13 bases lay between the germline ends. The CDR3 length is 17 residues. The V gene's germline CDR1 is LNHDA and CDR2 SQIVND (reference sequence). CDR3 protein: CASSIVLGGLAKNIQYF. CDR3 nucleotides: TGTGCCAGTAGTATAGTCTTGGGCGGACTAGCCAAAAACATTCAGTACTTC.

V gene TRBV13 combines with J gene TRBJ2-7, with a weak D call TRBD2 (5 bases). V was cut by 3 bases and J by 6 bases, with 6 bases left in between. CDR1 and CDR2 (germline): PRHDT, FYEKMQ (reference sequence). This CDR3 is built from 11 residues. The CDR3 DNA is TGTGCCAGCAGCTTTCGGGGCGAGCAGTACTTC. Translation gives CASSFRGEQYF.

V usage is TRBV4-3 and J usage is TRBJ2-2; tentatively, D is TRBD1 (5 bases). The CDR3 is 17 residues long. V gave up 1 base and J gave up 3 bases, with 15 bases separating them. Germline V gene sequence: CDR1 LGHNA, CDR2 YSLEER. The CDR3 DNA is TGCGCCAGCAGCCAAGGTGGAGAAGGGGCTTACACCGGGGAGCTGTTTTTT. Its translation is CASSQGGEGAYTGELFF.

The chain carries TRBV5-1 and TRBJ2-7; a possible D gene is TRBD1 (6 bases). Germline V CDR1 and CDR2: SGHRS, YFSETQ. CDR3 size: 13 residues. Trimming removed 4 bases at V and 6 bases at J, with 14 bases between. In DNA, the CDR3 is TGCGCCAGCAGCGCGGATGTAGGGGGCGAGCAGTACTTC. It is translated as CASSADVGGEQYF.

The rearrangement uses TRBV20-1 and TRBJ1-2; D gene ambiguous. The CDR3 is 9 residues long. Trimming stripped 7 bases from V and 11 bases from J, with 11 bases between. Germline loops: CDR1 DFQATT, CDR2 SNEGSKA (reference sequence). CDR3 nucleotide sequence: TGCAGTGTTCCGGTCGGGTACACCTTC. Translating it yields CSVPVGYTF.

This chain connects TRBV9 to TRBJ2-2; the D is unclear. Germline V lookup: CDR1 SGDLS, CDR2 YYNGEE. This CDR3 is built from 12 residues. Trimming removed 4 bases at V and 3 bases at J, with 4 bases between. CDR3 sequence reads: CASSPDTGELFF. The CDR3 nucleotides are TGTGCCAGCAGCCCAGACACCGGGGAGCTGTTTTTT.

This chain connects TRBV10-2 to TRBJ1-5; D uncertain. The CDR3 has 15 residues. The germline V and J ends were trimmed by 4 bases and 1 base, with 11 bases remaining between them. The germline gives CDR1 WSHSY, CDR2 SAAADI. The CDR3 here is CASSVGRYSNQPQHF. The DNA for the CDR3 is TGCGCCAGCAGTGTCGGCAGGTACAGCAATCAGCCCCAGCATTTT.

This clone occurred a few times. The V call is TRBV20-1, the J call TRBJ1-1, with D maybe TRBD1 (5 bases). The CDR3 runs 10 residues. Germline CDR1 is DFQATT and CDR2 is SNEGSKA (reference sequence). V was pared by 3 bases and J by 11 bases, with 10 bases between. The CDR3 nucleotides are TGCAGTGCTAGCCAGGGTGGGGCTTTCTTT. It codes for CSASQGGAFF.

V and J are TRBV5-7 and TRBJ1-4; 9 bases fit TRBD1. TRBV5-7 qualifies as an ORF whose function is uncertain. J was trimmed by 11 bases and V by 2 bases; bases with no gene match: 10. This CDR3 contains 15 residues. The CDR3 reads CASSFRQGEPGKLFF. The DNA for the CDR3 is TGTGCCAGCAGCTTTCGACAGGGGGAACCTGGGAAACTGTTTTTT.

The chain combines TRBV9 with TRBJ2-5, with TRBD2 identical over 12 bases. V trimming: 0 bases; J trimming: 1 base; junction bases outside the gene matches: 4. The CDR3 totals 17 residues. The germline gives CDR1 SGDLS, CDR2 YYNGEE. CDR3 sequence: CASSVASSGGAQETQYF. CDR3 DNA: TGTGCCAGCAGCGTAGCATCTAGCGGGGGGGCCCAAGAGACCCAGTACTTC.

V is TRBV19 and J is TRBJ2-3; TRBD1 agrees at 8 bases. Germline V gene sequence: CDR1 LNHDA, CDR2 SQIVND (reference sequence). Unmatched junction bases numbered 8, after V lost 4 bases and J lost 5 bases. The CDR3 totals 15 residues. The chain's CDR3 is CASSREDRAVDTQYF. The CDR3 DNA follows: TGTGCCAGTAGTAGGGAGGACAGGGCTGTAGATACGCAGTATTTT.

This sequence joins TRBV6-2 or TRBV6-3 and TRBJ2-7; D may be TRBD2 (5 bases). Germline CDR1 and CDR2: MNHEY and SVGEGT. CDR3 length equals 15 residues. Trimming pared 1 base from V and 2 bases from J, leaving 12 bases between. Here the CDR3 reads CASSYFRSGAYEQYF. The CDR3 region has the DNA TGTGCCAGCAGTTACTTTAGAAGCGGTGCCTACGAGCAGTACTTC.